These 9 T cell receptor beta chains were all obtained from the same sample, sequenced in a study of cytomegalovirus exposure and HLA in healthy donors. Researchers ran the PCR with 60 Vbeta and 13 Jbeta primers. Some clones are missing from TCRdb's copy, which holds only in-frame ones; the method was immunoSEQ multiplex PCR. The sample holds tens of thousands of clones. Source material: PBMCs. These receptors all stem from a woman between 40 and 55 years old in good health and CMV-seronegative.

The chain couples TRBV5-8 to TRBJ1-2, with D possibly matching TRBD1 (6 bases). Trimming stripped 4 bases from V and 3 bases from J, with 13 bases between. The CDR3 is 14 amino acids. The germline gives CDR1 SGHTS, CDR2 YDEGEE. In nucleotides, the CDR3 is TGTGCCAGCAGCCCGCTGGGGGCGGACTATGGCTACACCTTC. It specifies CASSPLGADYGYTF.

CDR3 nucleotide sequence: TGTGCCAGCTCTCACGGAGGGACAGGGGGGGGAGGGGCCAACGTCCTGACTTTC. Protein product: CASSHGGTGGGGANVLTF. The chain has TRBV11-2 and TRBJ2-6, with 11 bases matching TRBD1. With 8 bases clipped from V and 4 bases from J, the junction kept 13 bases outside the gene matches. The CDR3 runs to 18 residues. The V gene's germline CDR1 is SGHAT and CDR2 FQNNGV.

The CDR3 region is CASSIVLGNTIYF. CDR3 sequence (DNA): TGTGCCAGTAGTATAGTACTTGGAAACACCATATATTTT. The rearrangement joins TRBV19 to TRBJ1-3; D is ambiguous. The CDR3 length is 13 residues. Per germline, CDR1 LNHDA and CDR2 SQIVND (reference sequence). V was shortened by 1 base and J by 3 bases, with 4 bases between the two germline ends. Full variable domain (missing parts from reference TRBV19 and TRBJ1-3): DGGITQSPKYLFRKEGQNVTLSCEQNLNHDAMYWYRQDPGQGLRLIYYSQIVNDFQKGDIAEGYSVSREKKESFPLTVTSAQKNPTAFYLCASSIVLGNTIYFGEGSWLTVV.

The chain joins TRBV18 to TRBJ2-5, with 8 bases that match TRBD2. J lost 0 bases, V lost 4 bases, and 7 bases had no gene match. Germline assignment: CDR1 KGHSH and CDR2 LQKENI. The CDR3 length is 16 residues. The DNA of the CDR3 is TGTGCCAGCTCACTCCAAAGCGGGGGAAACCAAGAGACCCAGTACTTC. This gives the protein CASSLQSGGNQETQYF. The variable domain in full, with the rest retrieved from reference TRBV18 and TRBJ2-5, is NAGVMQNPRHLVRRRGQEARLRCSPMKGHSHVYWYRQLPEEGLKFMVYLQKENIIDESGMPKERFSAEFPKEGPSILRIQQVVRGDSAAYFCASSLQSGGNQETQYFGPGTRLLVL.

This chain links TRBV6-6 with TRBJ1-6; D is unclear. Trimming stripped 2 bases from V and 4 bases from J, with 6 bases between. The CDR3 is made up of 14 amino acids. In germline, CDR1 is MNHNY, CDR2 SVGAGI (reference sequence). Here the CDR3 DNA reads TGTGCCAGCAGTTACCAGGCATATAATTCACCCCTCCACTTT. Translated, it gives CASSYQAYNSPLHF.

As for this clone: One end of the junction does not line up with germline, which may come from a read error. Distinct nucleotide sequences in the sample also encode this CDR3. This chain connects TRBV2 to TRBJ2-1; TRBD2 aligns across 12 bases. Germline CDR1 is SNHLY and CDR2 is FYNNEI. This CDR3 region has 14 residues. Here the CDR3 DNA reads TGTGCCATCCTAGCGGGAGGGCCGGGGGGTGAGCAATTCTTC. Amino acid sequence: CAILAGGPGGEQFF.

The rearrangement joins TRBV30 to TRBJ2-1, with 7 bases aligning to TRBD2. The CDR3 sequence is 18 residues long. The V gene end was trimmed by 5 bases and the J gene end by 5 bases; junction bases not matched to a gene: 21. Germline lookup yields CDR1 GTSNPN and CDR2 SVGIG (reference sequence). This chain's CDR3 is CAWFRGRYGRKGDNEQFF. As DNA, the CDR3 is TGTGCCTGGTTTCGGGGACGGTACGGGAGGAAGGGAGACAATGAGCAGTTCTTC.

CDR3 loop: CASSAGILSDGYTF. The CDR3 nucleotides are TGTGCCAGCAGTGCAGGAATTCTATCTGATGGCTACACCTTC. The rearrangement uses TRBV2 and TRBJ1-2, with unresolved D. The CDR3 loop spans 14 amino acids. From germline, CDR1 is SNHLY and CDR2 FYNNEI. The germline V and J ends were trimmed by 4 bases and 6 bases, with 15 bases remaining between them.

This rearrangement joins TRBV27 to TRBJ2-5; D remains unclear. Germline V gene lookup returns CDR1 MNHEY and CDR2 SMNVEV (reference sequence). The CDR3 covers 12 residues. V shed 2 bases and J shed 3 bases, with 4 bases lying between them. The CDR3 sequence is CASSLEEETQYF. CDR3 sequence (DNA): TGTGCCAGCAGTTTAGAGGAAGAGACCCAGTACTTC.